These 5 T cell receptor beta chains were all obtained from the same sample, sequenced in a study of T cells after yellow fever vaccination. TCRdb ran MiXCR on the 5' RACE reads and lists one entry per CDR3 protein. The table records some 320,000 distinct CDR3 sequences, over 4% of them present only once. Specimen: PBMCs, collected 5 days after the yellow fever booster vaccination. All receptors come from a man between 18 and 35 years old who received the YFV17D yellow fever vaccine.

Only a few counts were recorded for this clonotype. The gene calls are TRBV12-3 or TRBV12-4 and TRBJ2-3, with a tentative D call TRBD1 (6 bases). This CDR3 is 11 amino acids long. Deletions cut 1 base from V and 11 bases from J, with 7 bases between. CDR3 in DNA: TGTGCCAGCAGTTTAGGGGGGCAGCAGTATTTT. Encoded protein: CASSLGGQQYF.

Comment on this clonotype: The CDR3 does not end in the conserved phenylalanine or tryptophan, so this is likely a read error. The chain uses TRBV12-3 or TRBV12-4 and TRBJ2-5, with D hard to call. Trimming left V 3 bases short and J 4 bases short, with 3 bases between. The CDR3 totals 11 residues. The CDR3 loop reads CASSFRETQYY. CDR3 nucleotides: TGTGCCAGCAGTTTCAGAGAGACCCAGTACTAC.

J is TRBJ2-3 and V is TRBV9; no clear D gene. Trimming pared 0 bases from V and 4 bases from J, leaving 3 bases between. This CDR3 is 12 amino acids long. Germline V gene sequence: CDR1 SGDLS, CDR2 YYNGEE. The CDR3 DNA follows: TGTGCCAGCAGCGTAGAGTCAGATACGCAGTATTTT. It translates to CASSVESDTQYF.

Turning to this clonotype: The germline gene is not matched at one end of the junction; a read error may be the cause. The chain joins TRBV7-2 to TRBJ2-3, with 11 positions matching TRBD2. The germline CDR1 and CDR2 sequences are SGHTA and FQGNSA. The CDR3 totals 16 residues. Here the CDR3 DNA reads TGTGCCAGCAGCCTAGCGGGGGGTTTCAGCACAGATACGCAGTATTTT. Its protein is CASSLAGGFSTDTQYF.

This chain joins TRBV5-1 and TRBJ2-6; 12 bases agree with TRBD1. With V trimmed by 4 bases and J by 2 bases, 7 bases remained unmatched. The CDR3 spans 18 residues. Germline CDR1 reads SGHRS; CDR2 reads YFSETQ. The CDR3 DNA sequence: TGCGCCAGCAGCCCTACCGGGACAGGGGGCACTGGGGCCAACGTCCTGACTTTC. Its protein is CASSPTGTGGTGANVLTF. Drawing the rest from reference TRBV5-1 and TRBJ2-6, the complete variable domain is KAGVTQTPRYLIKTRGQQVTLSCSPISGHRSVSWYQQTPGQGLQFLFEYFSETQRNKGNFPGRFSGRQFSNSRSEMNVSTLELGDSALYLCASSPTGTGGTGANVLTFGAGSRLTVL.